This T cell receptor (beta chain) was identified in a study of blood T cell repertoires in COVID-19. Study overall: Spain, Italy and the United States supplied samples that represented acute and convalescent COVID-19. Sources were T cells, B-cell-depleted T cells, or PBMCs; the material itself was cDNA or gDNA.

In the source study's methods: Amplified reference gene primers provided the basis for estimating nucleated cell counts. Profiling relied on immunoSEQ multiplex PCR, and the TCRdb table lists in-frame clones only, not all of them. The D gene and trimming were derived from the DNA, and the V and J assignments and clone size from that table. The sample includes some 150,000 clones, approximately 84% of them seen just once. The receptor's source is a human donor with acute or convalescent COVID-19. The donor label of this sample is uncertain. The sample consisted of peripheral blood.

The CDR3 bases are TGTGCCAGTAGTAAATCGGTGGGCCGAAACATGAACACTGAAGCTTTCTTT. Residues: CASSKSVGRNMNTEAFF. The gene calls are TRBV19 and TRBJ1-1; D gene unclear. Per germline, CDR1 LNHDA and CDR2 SQIVND (reference sequence). This CDR3 is 17 amino acids long. The germline V and J ends were trimmed by 4 bases and 0 bases, with 18 bases remaining between them.